The clone carrying this TCR beta chain was counted at least ten times. Its antigen remains unidentified. A second PCR of 7 to 11 cycles used a sample-barcoded 5' primer and a J-beta primer mix. All cDNA molecules were each tagged by a template-switch adaptor with 12 random nucleotides. Samples each returned at least 2.5 million CDR3-containing paired-end reads. TCRdb reprocessed the 5' RACE reads with MiXCR, giving one entry per CDR3 protein. The repertoire holds fewer than 800,000 distinct CDR3 sequences, with about 34% as singletons. Germline CDR1 is MNHEY and CDR2 is SVGAGI. V lost 0 bases to trimming and J lost 5 bases, with 25 bases between them. There are 19 residues in the CDR3. These data belong to a study of blood T cells in healthy people across ages. Study-level points and caveats: The authors considered diversity estimates from one million T cells to be underestimates.

The J gene is TRBJ2-5, the V gene TRBV6-5; TRBD1 is a possible D gene (5 bases). This receptor was taken from a woman of 80 years or more in good health. Source material: blood. The CDR3 DNA follows: TGTGCCAGCAGTTACTCGAGATATGAAGGGCAGGGTCAGAGGGAGACCCAGTACTTC. This sequence encodes CASSYSRYEGQGQRETQYF.